This record concerns one TCR beta chain sequence. Its antigen remains undetermined. No much larger clonotype is one base removed from it; base qualities were not supplied. CDR1 and CDR2, per the germline V gene, are MDHEN and SYDVKM. The junction shows trimming of 2 bases on V and 9 bases on J, plus 14 bases between the germline ends. From the cysteine up to the phenylalanine, the CDR3 has a length of 14 residues. Just CDR3 DNA is preserved here, 42 bases in frame from base 1. This record comes from a study of blood T cell repertoires in COVID-19 (dated by TCRdb to the early 2020s). Study-wide context: Samples covering the acute and convalescent phases of COVID-19 were provided by collaborators in the United States, Italy and Spain. The prospective study material was composed of cDNA or gDNA derived from T cells, B-cell-depleted T cells, or PBMCs. Subjects who had been exposed to COVID-19, were actively infected with it, or had recovered from it provided the deeply sampled blood TCRbeta repertoires that made up the dataset. The repertoires were released in a freely available public database intended as a resource for research on the immune response to SARS-CoV-2. The samples were drawn from the first 160 participants of the ongoing ImmuneRACE study and from 1,254 subjects provided by 6 global collaborators. Sample metadata almost always included a de-identified subject ID, COVID-19 status, age in years and sex. Where HLA class I and class II types were available, the types were taken from metadata supplied by the sample provider, not from assay-based typing.

The collaborating institutions used their own protocols to collect whole blood in K2EDTA tubes. For TCRbeta analysis, collaborators shipped samples as frozen whole blood, isolated PBMCs, or DNA extracted from either of those sample types. General study outcomes and caveats: Clinical and demographic metadata were provided uncurated, with the amount varying by source and participant.

The immunoSEQ Assay, a bias-controlled multiplex PCR, was used to amplify TCRbeta CDR3 regions from genomic DNA. The paper's data handling went like this. The number of nucleated cells in each sample was estimated from the amplification of reference gene primers within the assay. Sequence reads were collapsed and filtered to measure the absolute abundance of every unique TCRbeta CDR3 rearrangement. For each sample, productive Simpson clonality was calculated as the square root of Simpson's diversity index over productive rearrangements. Sourced from immuneACCESS, this table was stored by TCRdb with only in-frame sequences that have V and J called. A share of the clones is absent; for the studies checked, an unresolved V gene accounts for under half, and the remainder has no known explanation. From that table come the V and J calls and clone size; the DNA was used to work out D and trimming. The sample table holds 21,000 or so clones, of which around 82% were seen once. 6.5% to 8.5% of the sample comes from the top ten.

Sequences were obtained from peripheral blood. Recombination joined TRBV28 with TRBJ1-5; the best D guess is TRBD1, with 5 bases matching. This receptor was identified in a human donor in a cohort sampled during active COVID-19. The bases are TGTGCCAGCAGTTTAGCAGGGTCCCTTGGGCCCCAGCATTTT. Translated, this gives CASSLAGSLGPQHF.